This passage covers 25 T cell receptor beta chains from one sample sequenced in a study of metastatic and nonmetastatic thyroid tumors. Thyroid surgery was performed in patients who had received no treatment beforehand. TCRdb reassembled clones from the PCR reads with MiXCR. The table shows under 25,000 clones, with approximately 26% occurring only once. Sequenced input: blood. The receptors shown here come from a female donor with papillary thyroid cancer or a benign thyroid nodule (not recorded which). Some clones in this sample may be carry-over from other donors' samples.

This clone was picked up a small number of times. This chain links TRBV29-1 with TRBJ1-3, with 7 bases lining up with TRBD1. The ends lost 4 bases at V and 4 bases at J; junction bases unmatched: 4. From germline, CDR1 is SQVTM and CDR2 ANQGSEA. The CDR3 totals 13 residues. The chain's CDR3 is CSVGWDRGNTIYF. CDR3 DNA sequence: TGCAGCGTTGGTTGGGACAGAGGAAACACCATATATTTT.

The rearrangement joins TRBV5-1 to TRBJ2-7; 15 bases line up with TRBD2. Germline assignment: CDR1 SGHRS and CDR2 YFSETQ. This CDR3 is built from 15 residues. The trim removed 4 bases at V and 4 bases at J, leaving 3 bases unmatched. CDR3 sequence (DNA): TGCGCCAGCAGCCCTGGGACTAGCGGGGGGTACGAGCAGTACTTC. Its protein product is CASSPGTSGGYEQYF.

There are a few counts of this clone. At one of its ends the junction is not consistent with the germline gene, which may arise from a read error. J is TRBJ2-4 and V is TRBV20-1, with 8 bases fitting TRBD2. Germline values: CDR1 DFQATT, CDR2 SNEGSKA (reference sequence). The CDR3 extends over 13 amino acids. CDR3 nucleotide sequence: TGCAGTGGAGGACTAGCCGGGCCAAACATTCAGTGCTTC. Protein product: CSGGLAGPNIQCF.

This clone has at least ten counts. This chain uses TRBV20-1 with TRBJ1-4; the match to TRBD1 covers 8 bases. Trimming at V came to 0 bases and at J to 8 bases, leaving 5 bases not matched to a gene. Germline-derived CDR1 and CDR2 are DFQATT and SNEGSKA (reference sequence). CDR3 length equals 14 residues. Here the CDR3 reads CSARETGEFEKLFF. Written as DNA, the CDR3 is TGCAGTGCTAGAGAGACAGGGGAATTCGAAAAACTGTTTTTT.

Ten or more counts support this clone. At one of its ends the junction is not consistent with the germline gene, which may arise from a read error. Other DNA variants within this sample encode the same CDR3. The CDR3 protein is CASSLSGGANTGELFF. The CDR3 DNA follows: TGTGCTAGCAGCTTATCCGGGGGCGCGAACACCGGGGAGCTGTTCTTT. The chain has TRBV7-7 and TRBJ2-2; tentatively, D is TRBD1 or TRBD2 (6 bases each). This CDR3 contains 16 residues. Germline values: CDR1 SSHAT, CDR2 FNYEAQ (reference sequence).

This clone came up many times. Other DNA sequences in the same sample also yield this CDR3. The chain combines TRBV27 with TRBJ2-7; TRBD2 might be the D (6 bases). Germline V CDR1 and CDR2: MNHEY, SMNVEV (reference sequence). This CDR3 has 12 residues. V lost 9 bases and J 7 bases, leaving 16 bases between the germline ends. The DNA for the CDR3 is TGTGCCAGAGGTTCCGGGCGGGAAGAGCAGTACTTC. Its translation is CARGSGREEQYF.

This clone was seen only a few times. V gene TRBV6-2 or TRBV6-3 combines with J gene TRBJ2-5; no reliable D call. The germline V gene encodes CDR1 MNHEY and CDR2 SVGEGT. This CDR3 has 15 amino acids. The V and J ends lost 2 bases and 0 bases respectively, with 10 bases between them. CDR3 residues: CASSYRRPNQETQYF. The CDR3 coding sequence is TGTGCCAGCAGTTACCGGAGACCGAACCAAGAGACCCAGTACTTC.

As for this clone: An end of the junction does not agree with germline; a read error may underlie this. This chain connects TRBV20-1 to TRBJ1-2; TRBD1 aligns across 8 bases. The CDR3 sequence is 11 residues long. Germline loops: CDR1 DFQATT, CDR2 SNEGSKA (reference sequence). The CDR3 here is CSARETGAYTF. In nucleotides, the CDR3 is TGCAGCGCTAGGGAGACAGGGGCCTACACATTC.

This clone showed up many times. The V gene is TRBV20-1, the J gene TRBJ1-5; D gene unclear. Germline CDR1 is DFQATT and CDR2 is SNEGSKA (reference sequence). The CDR3 length is 12 residues. Deletions cut 2 bases from V and 5 bases from J, with 7 bases between. Written as DNA, the CDR3 is TGCAGTGCTAGAAGCGGGGATCAGCCCCAGCATTTT. It encodes CSARSGDQPQHF.

This clone was seen at least ten times. The chain joins TRBV11-2 to TRBJ2-3; D call uncertain. CDR1 is SGHAT and CDR2 is FQNNGV in the germline V gene. Trimming pared 0 bases from V and 2 bases from J, leaving 3 bases between. The CDR3 runs 13 residues. DNA of the CDR3: TGTGCCAGCAGCTTAGACTACACAGATACGCAGTATTTT. Translation: CASSLDYTDTQYF.

This clone was counted many times. This chain joins TRBV30 and TRBJ2-7; TRBD2 agrees at 10 bases. Unmatched junction bases numbered 4, after V lost 3 bases and J lost 5 bases. Germline CDR1 reads GTSNPN; CDR2 reads SVGIG (reference sequence). This CDR3 has 13 residues. The CDR3 spells CAWRLAGIHEQYF. The CDR3 bases are TGTGCCTGGAGACTAGCGGGAATCCACGAGCAGTACTTC.

Many counts were recorded for this clone. The chain has TRBV14 and TRBJ2-3, with a weak D call TRBD2 (7 bases). The germline V gene encodes CDR1 SGHDN and CDR2 FVKESK. Trimming stripped 2 bases from V and 2 bases from J, with 11 bases between. This CDR3 is 15 amino acids long. The CDR3 sequence: CASSQRGGHTDTQYF. In nucleotides, the CDR3 is TGTGCCAGCAGCCAAAGGGGGGGGCACACAGATACGCAGTATTTT.

This clone appeared a few times. The J gene is TRBJ2-3, the V gene TRBV19; no firm D call. This CDR3 region has 13 residues. Germline V lookup: CDR1 LNHDA, CDR2 SQIVND (reference sequence). Trimming shortened V by 8 bases and J by 2 bases, and 11 bases separated the two germline ends. The CDR3: CASSSVITDTQYF. The CDR3 bases are TGTGCCAGTTCGTCCGTGATCACAGATACGCAGTATTTT.

This chain joins TRBV2 and TRBJ2-7; TRBD1 matches at 8 bases. Per germline, CDR1 SNHLY and CDR2 FYNNEI. CDR3 length: 13 amino acids. J was trimmed by 6 bases and V by 8 bases; bases with no gene match: 9. CDR3 region: CASADRVTLEQYF. The CDR3 nucleotides are TGTGCCAGCGCGGACAGGGTAACCCTCGAGCAGTACTTC.

By proportion, this clone is medium-sized. The chain carries TRBV2 and TRBJ1-2, with D perhaps TRBD1 (5 bases). V shed 4 bases and J shed 4 bases, with 13 bases lying between them. The CDR3 length is 14 residues. Germline CDR1 and CDR2: SNHLY and FYNNEI. The CDR3 DNA follows: TGTGCCAGCAGTGGTGAGGGGCGCAGCTATGGCTACACCTTC. Its translation: CASSGEGRSYGYTF. The variable domain in full, with the rest retrieved from reference TRBV2 and TRBJ1-2, is EPEVTQTPSHQVTQMGQEVILRCVPISNHLYFYWYRQILGQKVEFLVSFYNNEISEKSEIFDDQFSVERPDGSNFTLKIRSTKLEDSAMYFCASSGEGRSYGYTFGSGTRLTVV.

This clone was counted at least ten times. This sequence joins TRBV18 and TRBJ1-5; 7 nucleotides line up with TRBD1. This CDR3 has 14 amino acids. Looked up from germline, CDR1 is KGHSH and CDR2 is LQKENI. Losses at the gene ends were 2 bases for V and 5 bases for J; bases not matched to a gene: 3. In nucleotides, the CDR3 is TGTGCCAGCTCACCAGCGCAGGGGGATCAGCCCCAGCATTTT. Encoded protein: CASSPAQGDQPQHF. Based on the CDR3 plus reference TRBV18 and TRBJ1-5, the full variable domain is NAGVMQNPRHLVRRRGQEARLRCSPMKGHSHVYWYRQLPEEGLKFMVYLQKENIIDESGMPKERFSAEFPKEGPSILRIQQVVRGDSAAYFCASSPAQGDQPQHFGDGTRLSIL.

The chain has TRBV20-1 and TRBJ2-5; 9 nucleotides match TRBD2. V shed 0 bases and J 2 bases; nucleotides not matched to a gene: 7. Germline CDR1 DFQATT, CDR2 SNEGSKA (reference sequence). The CDR3 has 16 amino acids. In nucleotides, the CDR3 is TGCAGTGCTAGAGATGGACGACTAGCGGAACAAGAGACCCAGTACTTC. Translating it yields CSARDGRLAEQETQYF.

This clone was observed many times. The rearrangement links TRBV15 to TRBJ1-4; no clear D. The CDR3 totals 14 residues. The germline V gene has CDR1 LNHNV and CDR2 YYDKDF (reference sequence). V lost 3 bases and J 8 bases, leaving 13 bases between the germline ends. CDR3 amino acids: CATSRRVVDEKLFF. Here the CDR3 DNA reads TGTGCCACCAGCAGGAGGGTAGTAGACGAAAAACTGTTTTTT.

This clone was detected ten times or more. The J gene is TRBJ2-4, the V gene TRBV19, with D uncertain. In germline, CDR1 is LNHDA, CDR2 SQIVND (reference sequence). CDR3 length: 12 amino acids. The V and J ends lost 4 bases and 8 bases respectively, with 9 bases between them. DNA of the CDR3: TGTGCCAGTAGTAACCGACGGGACATTCAGTACTTC. Translated, it gives CASSNRRDIQYF.

This clone occurred many times. The gene calls are TRBV4-2 and TRBJ2-3, with 8 bases that match TRBD2. CDR1 is LGHNA, CDR2 YNFKEQ, per germline. The CDR3 runs 16 residues. V dropped 0 bases and J dropped 4; count of bases not matched to a gene: 6. CDR3 coding DNA: TGTGCCAGCAGCCAAGAACCAGCGGGAGAAGCAGATACGCAGTATTTT. This codes for CASSQEPAGEADTQYF.

By its share, this clone is medium-sized. The chain links TRBV24-1 to TRBJ1-2, with D possibly TRBD1 on 5 matching bases. Germline CDR1 reads KGHDR; CDR2 reads SFDVKD. Trimming removed 5 bases from V and 3 bases from J, with 12 bases in between. The CDR3 loop spans 14 amino acids. In DNA form, the CDR3 reads TGTGCCACCAGTGCCCGCGGGACGGACTATGGCTACACCTTC. As protein: CATSARGTDYGYTF.

The chain uses TRBV30 and TRBJ1-2; D remains ambiguous. Per germline, CDR1 GTSNPN and CDR2 SVGIG (reference sequence). Trimming left V 0 bases short and J 4 bases short, with 9 bases between. The length of the CDR3 is 13 residues. CDR3 in DNA: TGTGCCTGGAGTGTGGAACCCCTCTATGGCTACACCTTC. It encodes CAWSVEPLYGYTF. The variable domain in full, with the rest retrieved from reference TRBV30 and TRBJ1-2, is SQTIHQWPATLVQPVGSPLSLECTVEGTSNPNLYWYRQAAGRGLQLLFYSVGIGQISSEVPQNLSASRPQDRQFILSSKKLLLSDSGFYLCAWSVEPLYGYTFGSGTRLTVV.

This chain joins TRBV12-3 or TRBV12-4 and TRBJ2-3; 8 bases line up with TRBD1. V dropped 3 bases and J dropped 6; count of bases not matched to a gene: 14. The CDR3 extends over 17 amino acids. CDR3 nucleotide sequence: TGTGCCAGCAGTTTCCAGATCGGGACAGGCCTTGGGGATACGCAGTATTTT. Residues: CASSFQIGTGLGDTQYF.

This rearrangement joins TRBV11-1 to TRBJ1-4; possible D gene TRBD1, 6 bases. The CDR3 has 15 residues. Germline loops: CDR1 SGHAT, CDR2 FQDESV (reference sequence). The V gene lost 5 bases and the J gene lost 5 bases, with 15 bases spanning the gap. The CDR3 coding sequence is TGTGCCAGCAGCCCAGGGACACGGTTAAATGAAAAACTGTTTTTT. Protein product: CASSPGTRLNEKLFF.

This clone was found a few times. The chain combines TRBV6-1 with TRBJ2-1; 10 nucleotides line up with TRBD2. Germline lookup yields CDR1 MNHNS and CDR2 SASEGT. Losses at the gene ends were 3 bases for V and 6 bases for J; bases not matched to a gene: 2. The CDR3 has 14 amino acids. CDR3 sequence: CASSDTSGVNEQFF. In DNA form, the CDR3 reads TGTGCCAGCAGTGACACTAGCGGGGTCAATGAGCAGTTCTTC.